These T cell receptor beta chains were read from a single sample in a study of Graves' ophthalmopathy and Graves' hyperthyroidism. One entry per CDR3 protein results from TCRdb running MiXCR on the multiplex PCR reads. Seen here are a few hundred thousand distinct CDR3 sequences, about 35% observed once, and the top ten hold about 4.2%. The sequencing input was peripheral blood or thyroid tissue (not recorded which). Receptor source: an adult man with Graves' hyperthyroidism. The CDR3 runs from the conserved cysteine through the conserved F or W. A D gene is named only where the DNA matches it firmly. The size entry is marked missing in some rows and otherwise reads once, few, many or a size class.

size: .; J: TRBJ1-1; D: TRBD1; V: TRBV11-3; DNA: TGTGCCAGCAGCCCAAGGACAGGGGTTTTGACTGAAGCTTTCTTT; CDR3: CASSPRTGVLTEAFF
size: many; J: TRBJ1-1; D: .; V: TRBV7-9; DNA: TGTGCCAGCAGCTTAGTAGCAGGGTTGGGCACTGAAGCTTTCTTT; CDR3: CASSLVAGLGTEAFF
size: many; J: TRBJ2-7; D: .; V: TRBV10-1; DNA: TGCGCCAGCATGGACACCTCCTACGAGCAGTACTTC; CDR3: CASMDTSYEQYF
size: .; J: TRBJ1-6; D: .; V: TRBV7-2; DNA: TGTGCCAGCAGTCCTCCCGGACAGTATAATTCACCCCTCCACTTT; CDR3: CASSPPGQYNSPLHF
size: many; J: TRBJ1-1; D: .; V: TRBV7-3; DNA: TGTGCCAGCAGCCCGGGGGACCTAGGGACTGAAGCTTTCTTT; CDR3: CASSPGDLGTEAFF
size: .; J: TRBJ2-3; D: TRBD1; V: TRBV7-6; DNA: TGTGCCAGCAGAGAAACCGGGACAGGGTTACCCACAGATACGCAGTATTTT; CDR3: CASRETGTGLPTDTQYF
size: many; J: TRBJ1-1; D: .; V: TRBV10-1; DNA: TGCGCCAGCAGTGAGTCGAATGGGTTGAACACTGAAGCTTTCTTT; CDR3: CASSESNGLNTEAFF
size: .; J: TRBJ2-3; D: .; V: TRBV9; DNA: TGTGCCAGCAGCGTAGAGGGGGGGCTGGATACGCAGTATTTT; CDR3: CASSVEGGLDTQYF
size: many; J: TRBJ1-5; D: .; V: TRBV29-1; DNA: TGCAGCGTTGGCCAAACTAATCAGCCCCAGCATTTT; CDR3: CSVGQTNQPQHF
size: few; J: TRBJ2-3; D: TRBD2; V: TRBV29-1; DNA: TGCAGCGTTGGGGGGAGCGGGGTGAGCACAGATACGCAGTATTTT; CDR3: CSVGGSGVSTDTQYF
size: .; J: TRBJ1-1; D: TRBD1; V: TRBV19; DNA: TGTGCCAGTAGTACCGGGGGACAGGGACGGTCTTTCTTT; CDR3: CASSTGGQGRSFF
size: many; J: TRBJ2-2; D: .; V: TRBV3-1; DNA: TGTGCCAGCAGCCAGGGGGCCGGGGAGCTGTTTTTT; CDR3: CASSQGAGELFF
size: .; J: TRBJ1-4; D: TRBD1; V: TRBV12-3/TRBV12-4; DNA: TGTGCCAGCAGTTTTGAGGACAGGGTTAATGAAAAACTGTTTTTT; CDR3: CASSFEDRVNEKLFF
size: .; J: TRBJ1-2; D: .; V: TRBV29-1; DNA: TGCAGCAGTTTAGCCTTACAGGGATCAAATGGCTACACCTTC; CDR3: CSSLALQGSNGYTF
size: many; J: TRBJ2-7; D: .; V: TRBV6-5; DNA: TGTGCCAGCAGTGAAGGTGCGGCGCCCGAGCAGTACTTC; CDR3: CASSEGAAPEQYF
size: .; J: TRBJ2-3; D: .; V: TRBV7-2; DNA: TGTGCCAGCAGCCTCGAAACACGGGCAGATACGCAGTATTTT; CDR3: CASSLETRADTQYF
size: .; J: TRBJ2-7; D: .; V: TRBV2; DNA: TGTGCCAGCATGGGGGCTGTCCAGCAGTACTTC; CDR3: CASMGAVQQYF
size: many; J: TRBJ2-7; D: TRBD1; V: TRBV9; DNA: TGTGCCAGCAGCGGACAGGGCAACGAGCAGTACTTC; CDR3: CASSGQGNEQYF
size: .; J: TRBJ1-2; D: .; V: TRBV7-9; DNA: TGTGCCAGCAGCTTAGCGGGAGTCTTCAATGGCTACACCTTC; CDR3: CASSLAGVFNGYTF
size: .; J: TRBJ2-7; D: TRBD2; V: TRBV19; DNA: TGTGCCAGTAGTGAACTCCTAGCGGCCTTGGCCGAGCAGTACTTC; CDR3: CASSELLAALAEQYF
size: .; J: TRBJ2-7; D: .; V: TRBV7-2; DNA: TGTGCCAGCAGCTTAAAATGGACAAAGAATTCCTACGAGCAGTACTTC; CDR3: CASSLKWTKNSYEQYF
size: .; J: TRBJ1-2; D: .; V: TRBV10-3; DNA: TGTGCCATCAGTGAGTCCGGACAGAATGGCTACACCTTC; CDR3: CAISESGQNGYTF
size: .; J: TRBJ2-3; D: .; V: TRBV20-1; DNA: TGCAGTGCTAGAAACAGGGTTAAAAATACGCAGTATTTT; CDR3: CSARNRVKNTQYF
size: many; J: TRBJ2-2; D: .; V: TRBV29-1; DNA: TGCAGCGTTCGCTCGAACACCGGGGAGCTGTTTTTT; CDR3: CSVRSNTGELFF
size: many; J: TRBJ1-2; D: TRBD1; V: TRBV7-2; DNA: TGTGCCAGCAGCTCGCAACCCGACCGGGACAGGACTAACTATGGCTACACCTTC; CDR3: CASSSQPDRDRTNYGYTF
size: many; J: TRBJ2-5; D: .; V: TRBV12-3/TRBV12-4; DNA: TGTGCCAGCAGTTTCAGTTACCAAGAGACCCAGTACTTC; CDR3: CASSFSYQETQYF
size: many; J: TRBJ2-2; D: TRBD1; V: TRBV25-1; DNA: TGTGCCAGCAACACAGGGGAGCACGGGGAGCTGTTTTTT; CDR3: CASNTGEHGELFF
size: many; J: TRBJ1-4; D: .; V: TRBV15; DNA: TGTGCCACCAGCCCCCTTACGCCATTCCTCGCCGATGAAAAACTGTTTTTT; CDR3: CATSPLTPFLADEKLFF
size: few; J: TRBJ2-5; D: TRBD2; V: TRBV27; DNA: TGTGCCAGCAGTACCGTAGCGGGGGGTCAAGAGACCCAGTACTTC; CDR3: CASSTVAGGQETQYF
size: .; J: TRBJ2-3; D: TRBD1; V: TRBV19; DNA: TGTGCCAGTAGTACCGGACAGGGGGCCACAGATACGCAGTATTTT; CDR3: CASSTGQGATDTQYF
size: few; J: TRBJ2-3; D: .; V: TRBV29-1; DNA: TGCAGCGTCTACAAGGACAGCACAGATACGCAGTATTTT; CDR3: CSVYKDSTDTQYF
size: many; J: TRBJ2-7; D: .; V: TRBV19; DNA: TGTGCCAGTAGTATAGTGGGTGACGAGCAGTACTTC; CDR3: CASSIVGDEQYF
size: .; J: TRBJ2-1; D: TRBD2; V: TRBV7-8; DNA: TGTGCCAGCAGCTTAGACCAGCGGGGGTACCACAATGAGCAGTTCTTC; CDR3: CASSLDQRGYHNEQFF
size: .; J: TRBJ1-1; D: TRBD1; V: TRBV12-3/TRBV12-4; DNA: TGTGCCAGCAGTTTGGGACAGATTAGAGAAGCTTTCTTT; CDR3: CASSLGQIREAFF
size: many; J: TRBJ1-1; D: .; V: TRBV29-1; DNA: TGCAGCGTTGAGTGGCAAAAAACTGAAGCTTTCTTT; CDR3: CSVEWQKTEAFF
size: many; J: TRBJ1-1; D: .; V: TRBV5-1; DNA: TGCGCCAGCAGCTTGAATGCGGCTAACACTGAAGCTTTCTTT; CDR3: CASSLNAANTEAFF
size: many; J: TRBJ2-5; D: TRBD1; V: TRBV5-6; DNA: TGTGCCAGCAGCTTGGTGGGAACCGGGACAGGGGAGACCCAGTACTTC; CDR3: CASSLVGTGTGETQYF
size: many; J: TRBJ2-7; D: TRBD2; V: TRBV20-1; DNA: TGCAGTGCTAGAGACCTAGCGGCGAGCTCCTACGAGCAGTACTTC; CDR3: CSARDLAASSYEQYF
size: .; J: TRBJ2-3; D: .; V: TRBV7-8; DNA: TGTGCCAGCAGCTCCGGGAGAGGAACAGATACGCAGTATTTT; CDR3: CASSSGRGTDTQYF
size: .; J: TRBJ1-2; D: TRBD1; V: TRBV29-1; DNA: TGCAGCGTTGGGGACAGGGGATTAAACTTC; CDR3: CSVGDRGLNF
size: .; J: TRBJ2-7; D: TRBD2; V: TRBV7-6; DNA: TGTGCCAGCAGCTTAAAACTAGCGGCTACTAGCACAGATACGCAGTACTTC; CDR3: CASSLKLAATSTDTQYF
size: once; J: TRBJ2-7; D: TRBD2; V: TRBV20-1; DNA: TGCAGTGCTAGAGGTGGAGTCGGAGGGACTACCTACGAGCAGTACTTC; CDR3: CSARGGVGGTTYEQYF
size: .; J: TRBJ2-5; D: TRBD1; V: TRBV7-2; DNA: TGTGCCAGCAGCCCGGGACAGGGGGCCTTGGAGACCCAGTACTTC; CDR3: CASSPGQGALETQYF
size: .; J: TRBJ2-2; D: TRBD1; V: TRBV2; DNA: TGTGCCAGCAAATTAGACAGGGGGAATAGGGCCGGGGAGCTGTTTTTT; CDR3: CASKLDRGNRAGELFF
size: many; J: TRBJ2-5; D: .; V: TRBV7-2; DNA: TGTGCCAGCAGCTACCGGAGAGCGGAAGAGACCCAGTACTTC; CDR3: CASSYRRAEETQYF
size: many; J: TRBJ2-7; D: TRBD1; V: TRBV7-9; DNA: TGTGCCAGCAGCTATGCAGGGGGTGCCTACGAGCAGTACTTC; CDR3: CASSYAGGAYEQYF
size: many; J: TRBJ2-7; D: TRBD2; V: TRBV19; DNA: TGTGCCAGTACTCCGACTAGCGGGAGGGCCAATGGGTACGAGCAGTACTTC; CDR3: CASTPTSGRANGYEQYF
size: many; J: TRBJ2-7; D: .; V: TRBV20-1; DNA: TGCAGTGCTGCCGGGGAGGGGGCCTACGAGCAGTACTTC; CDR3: CSAAGEGAYEQYF
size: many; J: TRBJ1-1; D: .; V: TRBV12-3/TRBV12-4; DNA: TGTGCCAGCAGTTTAGACAGGAACGCTGAAGCTTTCTTT; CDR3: CASSLDRNAEAFF
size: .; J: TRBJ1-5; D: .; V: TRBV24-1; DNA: TGTGCCACCAGTGATACAGCGGGGGGGCCGAGGAATGAGCATTTT; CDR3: CATSDTAGGPRNEHF
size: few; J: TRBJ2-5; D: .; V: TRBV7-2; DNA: TGTGCCAGCAGCTTATACCAGGGTCCGGAGACCCAGTACTTC; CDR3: CASSLYQGPETQYF
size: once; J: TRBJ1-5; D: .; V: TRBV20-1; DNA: TGCAGTGCCCCGGACACGTACCAAGAGACCCAGCATTTT; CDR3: CSAPDTYQETQHF
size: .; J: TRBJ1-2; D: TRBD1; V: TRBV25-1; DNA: TGTGCCAGCGTTGAACTACAGGGGGCAGGTGGCTACACCTTC; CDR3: CASVELQGAGGYTF
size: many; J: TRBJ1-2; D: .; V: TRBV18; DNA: TGTGCCAGCTCACCCGAGACGGACTATGGCTACACCTTC; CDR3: CASSPETDYGYTF
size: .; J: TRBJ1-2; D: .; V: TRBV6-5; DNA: TGTGCCAGCAGTTCCACGGACGGATACTATGGCTACACCTTC; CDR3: CASSSTDGYYGYTF
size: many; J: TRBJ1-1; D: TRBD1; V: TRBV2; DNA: TGTGCCAGCAACTACAGGGGGAACACTGAAGCTTTCTTT; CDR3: CASNYRGNTEAFF
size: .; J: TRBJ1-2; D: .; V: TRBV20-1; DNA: TGCAGTGCTAGCAGCACGGGACCTACCTATGGCTACACCTTC; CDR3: CSASSTGPTYGYTF